The sequence of this T cell receptor (beta chain) was determined in a study of shared clonotypes between healthy human individuals. The CDR3 consists of 15 residues. With V trimmed by 0 bases and J by 0 bases, 1 base remained unmatched. Germline lookup yields CDR1 LGHNA and CDR2 YNFKEQ. Authors' methods: Filtering differed, since immunoSEQ gave only junction sequences and no quality scores. Here immunoSEQ multiplex PCR was the method, and the copy in TCRdb shows in-frame clones only, minus some. The DNA was the basis for D and trimming; V, J and clone size are from that table. The table lists 2 million to 2.5 million clones, 90% to 95% of them singletons, with 1.7% in the top ten. Naive CD8 cells were CD45RO-negative, positively selected for CCR7, excluding terminally differentiated effector memory CD45RA+ cells.

The sequencing input was naive CD8+ T cells from PBMCs. The chain recombines TRBV4-2 with TRBJ2-7; 8 bases align to TRBD2. This receptor was identified in a man in his late teens or twenties in good health. Some clones in this sample may be carry-over from other donors' samples. DNA for the CDR3: TGTGCCAGCAGCCAAGACGGGGGGGACTCCTACGAGCAGTACTTC. This sequence encodes CASSQDGGDSYEQYF.